These T cell receptor beta chains were read from a single sample in a study of blood T cell repertoires in COVID-19. TCRdb's copy holds only in-frame clones and misses some; the assay was immunoSEQ multiplex PCR. The sample lists about 50,000 clones, roughly 80% seen once, with 8.8% in the top ten. Sequenced input: peripheral blood. These receptor sequences come from a man aged 55-75 years with acute or convalescent COVID-19. Each CDR3 is given without its conserved first and last residue.

v_call: TRBV5-5
j_call: TRBJ1-5
cdr3_aa: ASSHRGQQQPQH

v_call: TRBV6-1
j_call: TRBJ1-2
cdr3_aa: ASSEGGTGNGYT

v_call: TRBV7-6
j_call: TRBJ2-1
cdr3_aa: ASSPGNPGNEQF

v_call: TRBV7-8
j_call: TRBJ2-7
cdr3_aa: ASSLALEPDIYEQY

v_call: TRBV10-3
j_call: TRBJ2-7
cdr3_aa: AIGQTYEQY

v_call: TRBV7-9
j_call: TRBJ2-7
cdr3_aa: ASSPTGVRTYEQY

v_call: TRBV9
j_call: TRBJ2-7
cdr3_aa: ASSAGLAGSYEQY

v_call: TRBV11-2
j_call: TRBJ1-4
cdr3_aa: ASSLEGLPNEKLF

v_call: TRBV10-3
j_call: TRBJ2-5
cdr3_aa: AISVGQQETQY

v_call: TRBV19
j_call: TRBJ1-1
cdr3_aa: ASSSRQGHTEAF

v_call: TRBV13
j_call: TRBJ1-4
cdr3_aa: ASSRRGPNEKLF

v_call: TRBV9
j_call: TRBJ2-5
cdr3_aa: ASSTGLAGGPTSKTQY

v_call: TRBV24-1
j_call: TRBJ2-1
cdr3_aa: ATIGRGGNEQF

v_call: TRBV7-3
j_call: TRBJ2-7
cdr3_aa: ASSSGTSTYEQY

v_call: TRBV19
j_call: TRBJ2-1
cdr3_aa: ASSIGSSMSSYNEQF

v_call: TRBV7-2
j_call: TRBJ1-4
cdr3_aa: ASSPRDSPNEKLF

v_call: TRBV30
j_call: TRBJ1-3
cdr3_aa: AWSPGVISGNTIY

v_call: TRBV19
j_call: TRBJ1-1
cdr3_aa: ASRGQGFTEAF

v_call: TRBV9
j_call: TRBJ2-2
cdr3_aa: ASSVEDRAYTGELF

v_call: TRBV5-1
j_call: TRBJ1-1
cdr3_aa: ASSLYPGMNTEAF

v_call: TRBV4-2
j_call: TRBJ2-7
cdr3_aa: ASSQERQGLSYEQY

v_call: TRBV7-9
j_call: TRBJ1-4
cdr3_aa: ASSDYRDFNEKLF

v_call: TRBV3-1/TRBV3-2
j_call: TRBJ1-1
cdr3_aa: ASSQDDFGNTEAF

v_call: TRBV11-2
j_call: TRBJ1-5
cdr3_aa: ASSLDRGQPQH

v_call: TRBV5-8
j_call: TRBJ1-5
cdr3_aa: ASSLVGGGSQPQH

v_call: TRBV30
j_call: TRBJ1-1
cdr3_aa: AWSPDYTEAF

v_call: TRBV3-1/TRBV3-2
j_call: TRBJ2-1
cdr3_aa: ASSQDRDYYNEQF

v_call: TRBV5-4
j_call: TRBJ1-2
cdr3_aa: ASSRDLDYGYT

v_call: TRBV9
j_call: TRBJ2-3
cdr3_aa: ASSVAGTDTQY

v_call: TRBV18
j_call: TRBJ1-4
cdr3_aa: ASSPFGVGATNEKLF

v_call: TRBV7-3
j_call: TRBJ1-6
cdr3_aa: ASSRGQPNSPLH

v_call: TRBV5-1
j_call: TRBJ1-2
cdr3_aa: ASSLGQGAGGYT

v_call: TRBV4-2
j_call: TRBJ2-5
cdr3_aa: ASSQDGDPRETQY

v_call: TRBV6-5
j_call: TRBJ1-2
cdr3_aa: ASSYSTRNYGYT

v_call: TRBV14
j_call: TRBJ2-7
cdr3_aa: ASSPWMGAEQY

v_call: TRBV5-1
j_call: TRBJ1-1
cdr3_aa: ASSGQAGVAEAF

v_call: TRBV3-1/TRBV3-2
j_call: TRBJ1-4
cdr3_aa: ASSQGQGVGANEKLF

v_call: TRBV19
j_call: TRBJ1-6
cdr3_aa: ASSIRGDRVDSPLH

v_call: TRBV11-2
j_call: TRBJ2-2
cdr3_aa: ASSNHSYRGPGELF

v_call: TRBV6-5
j_call: TRBJ1-2
cdr3_aa: ASRQQGSVLYGYT